The entry below describes one TCR beta chain. After removal of 4 bases from V and 7 bases from J, the junction contained 4 bases not matched to a gene. From germline, CDR1 is SGHVS and CDR2 FNYEAQ. The length of the CDR3 is 15 residues. The sample comes from a study of blood T cell repertoires in COVID-19. Study information: There were acute and convalescent COVID-19 samples, and they came from the United States, Italy and Spain. Sample material is recorded as cDNA or gDNA derived from T cells, B-cell-depleted T cells, or PBMCs.

The authors' processing: Quantification of nucleated cells was approximated via reference gene primer amplification. Measured with immunoSEQ multiplex PCR; TCRdb has only the in-frame clones, and not every one. The V and J calls and clone size are taken from that table; D and trimming were inferred from the DNA. The table lists some 700,000 clones, 80% to 90% of them singletons. The chain joins TRBV7-6 to TRBJ1-6; 10 positions agree with TRBD1. Material: peripheral blood. This sequence was found in a young woman with acute or convalescent COVID-19. DNA of the CDR3: TGTGCCAGCAGCTCAGAGGGACAGGGGAATTCACCCCTCCACTTT. It specifies CASSSEGQGNSPLHF.